The present TCR beta chain was sequenced within a study of T-cell memory formation after mild COVID-19. TCRdb independently ran MiXCR on the 5' RACE reads; one entry per CDR3 protein. The table shows 350,000 to 450,000 distinct CDR3 sequences, with about 15% occurring only once. The CDR3 runs 15 residues. Germline CDR1 is LGHNT and CDR2 is FRNRAP. Germline trimming cut 7 bases from V and 2 bases from J; bases unmatched to any gene: 11. The J gene is TRBJ2-7, the V gene TRBV12-5; TRBD2 matches 7 bases. The sample was PBMCs or a T cell subset sorted from them (not recorded which). The TCR sequence derives from a young man who had mild COVID-19 (a few samples of this study predate the infection). Cell type and time point are not known. The CDR3 region is CASASLGGYPYEQYF. DNA of the CDR3: TGTGCTAGTGCCTCCCTGGGGGGGTACCCCTACGAGCAGTACTTC.